This paragraph reports one T cell receptor (beta chain). CDR3 length: 19 amino acids. V was clipped by 0 bases and J by 0 bases; unmatched bases: 11. CDR1 and CDR2 (germline): LNHDA, SQIVND (reference sequence). The sample comes from a study of shared clonotypes between healthy human individuals. Using immunoSEQ multiplex PCR, the repertoire was profiled, and TCRdb retains in-frame clones only, with some absent. Of roughly 720,000 clones listed, around 90% are singletons. This TCR came from a man aged 18 to 30 in good health. Some clones in this sample may be carry-over from other donors' samples. The chain recombines TRBV19 with TRBJ2-1, with TRBD2 matching 7 bases. The sample comprised memory CD8+ T cells from PBMCs. Subset of the sample: CD45RO+ cells pooled with CCR7-negative TemRA cells. CDR3 protein: CASSIEGLAEESSYNEQFF. In DNA, the CDR3 is TGTGCCAGTAGTATAGAAGGCCTAGCGGAGGAAAGCTCCTACAATGAGCAGTTCTTC.